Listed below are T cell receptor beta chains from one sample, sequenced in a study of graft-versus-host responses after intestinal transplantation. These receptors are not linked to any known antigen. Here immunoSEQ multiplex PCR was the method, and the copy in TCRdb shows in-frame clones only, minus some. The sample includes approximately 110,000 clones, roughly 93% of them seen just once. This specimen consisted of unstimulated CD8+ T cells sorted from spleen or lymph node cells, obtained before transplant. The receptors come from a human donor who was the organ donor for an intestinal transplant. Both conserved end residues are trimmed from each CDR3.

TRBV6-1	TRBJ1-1	ASSVSGEDTEAF
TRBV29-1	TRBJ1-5	SVEEEWNQPQH
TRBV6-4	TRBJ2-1	ASREGTGQGFNEQF
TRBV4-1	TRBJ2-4	ASSQQAAKNIQY
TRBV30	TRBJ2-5	AWSPFQETQY
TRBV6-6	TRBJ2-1	ASSWTSGSRNEQF
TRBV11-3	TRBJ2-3	ASSLQRGDTQY
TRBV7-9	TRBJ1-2	ASSLAGSSNYGYT
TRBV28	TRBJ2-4	ASSRGLGSFAKNIQY
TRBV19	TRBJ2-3	ASSINRITDTQY
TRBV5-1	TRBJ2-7	ASSLISVSYEQY
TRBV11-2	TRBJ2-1	ASSLLVNEQF
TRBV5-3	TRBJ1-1	ARRARMNTEAF
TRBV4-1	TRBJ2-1	ASSPNPDNEQF